The sequence of this T cell receptor beta chain was determined in a study of CD8+CD57+ T cells in acquired aplastic anemia. It was patients with CD8+CD57+ cell expansion by flow cytometry who were chosen for sequencing. Likewise sequenced, in a sixth of the 12 patients, were the CD8+CD57+ effector memory cells. No patient had been given any therapy when blood was sampled. This clonotype was counted between two and nine times. Its antigen is still unknown. Regarding the study as a whole: Lower diversity was found in CD8+CD57+ cells than in total CD4+ and CD8+ pools in patients. Researchers report that about 29 CD8+ CDR3 sequences appeared in both patients and controls.

Genomic DNA constituted the template upon which TCR beta VDJ and CDR3 profiling was performed. One entry per CDR3 protein, called by TCRdb with MiXCR from the reads. The sample lists some 20,000 distinct CDR3 sequences; approximately 37% were seen once. Germline lookup yields CDR1 SEHNR and CDR2 FQNEAQ (reference sequence). V lost 6 bases and J lost 3, with 7 bases in between. The CDR3 contains 12 residues. The sample taken for sequencing was CD8+CD57+ T cells sorted from PBMCs. As for subset: bead-enriched CD8+CD57+ effector memory T cells from SAA patients. V is TRBV7-9 and J is TRBJ2-3; D may correspond to TRBD1 or TRBD2 (5 bases each). The receptor comes from a human donor with aplastic anemia. The CDR3 protein is CASRGVTDTQYF. Written as DNA, the CDR3 is TGTGCCAGCAGGGGGGTGACAGATACGCAGTATTTT. The full variable domain, with the rest looked up from reference TRBV7-9 and TRBJ2-3, is DTGVSQNPRHKITKRGQNVTFRCDPISEHNRLYWYRQTLGQGPEFLTYFQNEAQLEKSRLLSDRFSAERPKGSFSTLEIQRTEQGDSAMYLCASRGVTDTQYFGPGTRLTVL.